This T cell receptor (beta chain) was profiled in a study of Ad26.COV2.S vaccination and SARS-CoV-2 variants. Study-level background: Intramuscular Ad26.COV2.S at 5x10^10 or 1x10^11 viral particles.

Profiled with immunoSEQ multiplex PCR; TCRdb holds only in-frame clones, not every one. The table shows about 440,000 clones, with about 92% occurring only once. The length of the CDR3 is 11 residues. V dropped 5 bases and J dropped 10 bases, with 11 bases sitting between them. Described treatment: around 19 received Ad26.COV2.S at low or high dose, single or two shots; roughly five received placebo; per-sample allocation not given. Samples came from day 63 after the first vaccine or placebo injection. Adults aged 18-55 years in Boston included the donor. The TCR originated in a person aged 18-60 years who received the Ad26.COV2.S COVID-19 vaccine or a placebo. The genes are TRBV12-3 or TRBV12-4 and TRBJ1-1; D is possibly TRBD1 (6 bases). The sequences come from peripheral blood, collected in a trial of Ad26.COV2.S vaccine versus placebo. CDR3 region: CASSNLQGAFF. In nucleotides, the CDR3 is TGTGCCAGCAGTAACCTACAGGGAGCTTTCTTT.